Shown below are 27 T cell receptor beta chains from a single sample sequenced in a study of blood T cell repertoires in COVID-19. This table comes from immunoSEQ multiplex PCR, and its TCRdb copy is limited to in-frame clones, with some not included. The profile shows about 240,000 clones, 70% to 90% of them singletons. Source material: peripheral blood. The receptors were sampled from a woman aged 35 to 49 who had recovered from COVID-19.

This clone was counted a few times. The chain couples TRBV7-6 to TRBJ1-2; 12 bases map to TRBD1. With 5 bases clipped from V and 3 bases from J, the junction kept 4 bases outside the gene matches. Per germline, CDR1 SGHVS and CDR2 FNYEAQ. CDR3 length: 15 amino acids. CDR3 region: CASSPGTGGDYGYTF. CDR3 sequence (DNA): TGTGCCAGCAGCCCGGGGACAGGGGGCGACTATGGCTACACCTTC.

This clone occurred once. The V and J genes are TRBV27 and TRBJ2-2; TRBD2 matches 9 bases. The V gene end was trimmed by 2 bases and the J gene end by 4 bases; junction bases not matched to a gene: 5. In germline, CDR1 is MNHEY, CDR2 SMNVEV (reference sequence). The CDR3 runs 16 residues. CDR3 loop: CASSLVAGVVTGELFF. The CDR3 bases are TGTGCCAGCAGTTTAGTAGCGGGAGTAGTCACCGGGGAGCTGTTTTTT.

This chain joins TRBV19 and TRBJ2-3; 8 bases are shared with TRBD2. Looked up from germline, CDR1 is LNHDA and CDR2 is SQIVND (reference sequence). The length of the CDR3 is 16 residues. V lost 7 bases to trimming and J lost 8 bases; unmatched junction nucleotides: 17. CDR3 nucleotides: TGTGCCAGTACCCCTCCCCGGGTAGCGGGAACGGCTACGCAGTATTTT. This sequence encodes CASTPPRVAGTATQYF.

The rearrangement links TRBV6-5 to TRBJ1-1, with a possible D match to TRBD1 (6 bases). Trimming left V 8 bases short and J 2 bases short, with 12 bases between. The germline V gene has CDR1 MNHEY and CDR2 SVGAGI. This CDR3 has 13 residues. The CDR3 nucleotides are TGTGCCAGCTCACAGGGCCGAAACACTGAAGCTTTCTTT. Its translation: CASSQGRNTEAFF.

In this sample, this clone turned up a few times. V and J are TRBV7-2 and TRBJ1-3; D not resolved. Trimming removed 10 bases from V and 4 bases from J, with 23 bases in between. The CDR3 loop spans 16 amino acids. Germline V CDR1 and CDR2: SGHTA, FQGNSA. The CDR3 protein is CATIDRTGGSGNTIYF. CDR3 in DNA: TGTGCCACCATAGACCGAACCGGAGGATCCGGAAACACCATATATTTT.

This clone was observed a single time. The chain has TRBV5-6 and TRBJ1-2; D might be TRBD1 (5 bases). From germline, CDR1 is SGHDT and CDR2 YYEEEE. Trimming left V 4 bases short and J 2 bases short, with 12 bases between. This CDR3 has 14 residues. CDR3 in amino acids: CASSPADSNYGYTF. The CDR3, as DNA: TGTGCCAGCAGCCCCGCCGACAGCAACTATGGCTACACCTTC.

The chain couples TRBV10-2 to TRBJ2-1; 10 bases fit TRBD2. CDR3 size: 15 residues. V shed 7 bases, J shed 3 bases, and the junction held 6 bases outside the gene matches. Germline CDR1 is WSHSY and CDR2 is SAAADI. CDR3 sequence: CASTTTSGLYNEQFF. The CDR3 DNA follows: TGCGCCAGCACCACGACTAGCGGGCTCTACAATGAGCAGTTCTTC.

In the case of this clone: Germline is not matched at one junction end, which may reflect a read error. The chain is built from TRBV9 and TRBJ2-7, with 7 bases matching TRBD2. The germline gives CDR1 SGDLS, CDR2 YYNGEE. This CDR3 is 11 amino acids long. Written as DNA, the CDR3 is TGTGCCAGCAGCGCCACTAGCGAGCTTACATTC. Translating it yields CASSATSELTF.

J is TRBJ2-1 and V is TRBV7-9; TRBD1 matches 7 bases. V lost 2 bases to trimming and J lost 5 bases; unmatched junction nucleotides: 15. Germline CDR1 SEHNR, CDR2 FQNEAQ (reference sequence). The CDR3 extends over 18 amino acids. This chain's CDR3 is CASSLRQGVFGRHNEQFF. The CDR3 DNA reads as TGTGCCAGCAGCTTAAGACAGGGAGTATTTGGGCGACACAATGAGCAGTTCTTC.

This clone appeared a single time. The genes are TRBV23-1 and TRBJ1-1, with 8 bases identical to TRBD1. TRBV23-1 is known as an ORF, though its function is uncertain. V shed 3 bases, J shed 2 bases, and the junction held 11 bases outside the gene matches. This CDR3 is built from 17 residues. CDR3 nucleotide sequence: TGCGCCAGCAGTCACCACGGACAGGGAGGGGGCAACACTGAAGCTTTCTTT. It codes for CASSHHGQGGGNTEAFF.

This clone was observed once. V is TRBV5-6 and J is TRBJ2-2; D possibly corresponds to TRBD2 (6 bases). Germline CDR1 SGHDT, CDR2 YYEEEE. The V end was cut by 2 bases, the J end by 5 bases, with 16 bases between. The CDR3 has 16 residues. The CDR3 DNA reads TGTGCCAGCAGCTTTGGAGGGACCGCGGGTACCGGGGAGCTGTTTTTT. The encoded protein is CASSFGGTAGTGELFF.

V usage is TRBV6-1 and J usage is TRBJ1-1, with TRBD1 as a possible D gene (5 bases). Trimming stripped 5 bases from V and 3 bases from J, with 10 bases between. There are 13 residues in the CDR3. Germline CDR1 reads MNHNS; CDR2 reads SASEGT. The DNA for the CDR3 is TGTGCCAGCAGTCCTACAGGTTACACTGAAGCTTTCTTT. Protein: CASSPTGYTEAFF.

The CDR3 sequence: CASSLGLQGWGYTF. The CDR3 DNA is TGTGCCAGCAGTTTAGGCCTGCAGGGGTGGGGCTACACCTTC. The chain uses TRBV28 and TRBJ1-2; D is possibly TRBD1 (6 bases). Germline-derived CDR1 and CDR2 are MDHEN and SYDVKM. This CDR3 has 14 amino acids. V was clipped by 2 bases and J by 8 bases, with 15 bases between them.

This clone has just one count. The chain is built from TRBV20-1 and TRBJ2-3; TRBD2 agrees at 10 bases. Germline V gene data show CDR1 as DFQATT and CDR2 as SNEGSKA (reference sequence). CDR3 length equals 15 residues. The V and J ends lost 3 bases and 6 bases, in that order; junction bases with no gene match: 9. The CDR3 loop reads CSASLLAGAGDTQYF. DNA for the CDR3: TGCAGTGCTAGTCTTCTAGCGGGAGCGGGGGATACGCAGTATTTT.

The chain couples TRBV7-2 to TRBJ1-3, with D possibly being TRBD1 (5 bases). V was pared by 2 bases and J by 0 bases, with 11 bases between. The CDR3 extends over 16 amino acids. Germline V gives CDR1 SGHTA, CDR2 FQGNSA. CDR3 in DNA: TGTGCCAGCAGCTTATTCGGGACTACCTCTGGAAACACCATATATTTT. It encodes CASSLFGTTSGNTIYF.

The rearrangement joins TRBV19 to TRBJ1-2; a weak D match, TRBD1 (5 bases). The CDR3 consists of 13 residues. The germline CDR1 and CDR2 sequences are LNHDA and SQIVND (reference sequence). V was clipped by 7 bases and J by 8 bases, with 17 bases between them. DNA of the CDR3: TGTGCCAGTACCCCCCCCCAGGGTCCAGGCTACACCTTC. Protein sequence: CASTPPQGPGYTF.

The rearrangement links TRBV29-1 to TRBJ1-1; D might be TRBD1 (5 bases). The germline V and J ends were trimmed by 4 bases and 6 bases, with 12 bases remaining between them. Germline lookup yields CDR1 SQVTM and CDR2 ANQGSEA. This CDR3 region has 12 residues. In DNA form, the CDR3 reads TGCAGCGTTGTGGGGGGGGTACCTGAAGCTTTCTTT. Its translation: CSVVGGVPEAFF.

The chain combines TRBV7-3 with TRBJ1-5; a weak D match, TRBD1 (5 bases). Germline-derived CDR1 and CDR2 are SGHTA and FQGTGA. There are 15 residues in the CDR3. Trimming shortened V by 0 bases and J by 7 bases, and 13 bases separated the two germline ends. The CDR3 is CASSLTGGPGQPQHF. As DNA, the CDR3 is TGTGCCAGCAGCTTAACGGGGGGACCGGGCCAGCCCCAGCATTTT.

This chain links TRBV28 with TRBJ2-7; D may be TRBD1 (5 bases). The CDR3 spans 14 residues. V gave up 6 bases and J gave up 1 base, with 13 bases separating them. Germline loops: CDR1 MDHEN, CDR2 SYDVKM. The CDR3 reads CASSLVAGSYEQYF. Written as DNA, the CDR3 is TGTGCCAGCAGCCTTGTCGCAGGGTCCTACGAGCAGTACTTC. Looking up the rest from reference TRBV28 and TRBJ2-7 gives the full variable domain: DVKVTQSSRYLVKRTGEKVFLECVQDMDHENMFWYRQDPGLGLRLIYFSYDVKMKEKGDIPEGYSVSREKKERFSLILESASTNQTSMYLCASSLVAGSYEQYFGPGTRLTVT.

The rearrangement joins TRBV21-1 to TRBJ2-6; no DNA check was done on the table's D call, TRBD2. TRBV21-1 is described as a pseudogene. There are 16 residues in the CDR3. The CDR3 sequence is CASSKGGRSGANVLTF. CDR3 sequence (DNA): TGTGCCAGCAGCAAAGGAGGGAGATCTGGGGCCAACGTCCTGACTTTC.

The chain employs TRBV5-1 and TRBJ2-2; D is perhaps TRBD2 (5 bases). Trimming removed 0 bases from V and 6 bases from J, with 18 bases in between. In germline, CDR1 is SGHRS, CDR2 YFSETQ. The CDR3 runs 17 residues. The CDR3 reads CASSLGALLRGPGELFF. In DNA, the CDR3 is TGCGCCAGCAGCTTGGGGGCCCTACTGAGAGGGCCCGGGGAGCTGTTTTTT.

This clone was counted a few times. The genes are TRBV28 and TRBJ1-3, with D uncertain. V lost 6 bases and J 8 bases, leaving 17 bases between the germline ends. This CDR3 is built from 14 residues. Germline assignment: CDR1 MDHEN and CDR2 SYDVKM. CDR3 residues: CASSSGFSLDTIYF. The CDR3 DNA follows: TGTGCCAGCAGCTCCGGTTTCTCCTTGGACACCATATATTTT.

V gene TRBV19 combines with J gene TRBJ2-1, with 10 bases lining up with TRBD2. Germline loops: CDR1 LNHDA, CDR2 SQIVND (reference sequence). Germline trimming cut 7 bases from V and 4 bases from J; bases unmatched to any gene: 7. The CDR3 is 15 residues long. This CDR3 reads CASTPSGSLYNEQFF. CDR3 bases: TGTGCCAGTACCCCTAGCGGGAGCCTTTACAATGAGCAGTTCTTC.

This clone has only a few counts. The CDR3 region is CASSLPGSGNTIYF. Written as DNA, the CDR3 is TGTGCCAGCAGCTTGCCAGGGTCTGGAAACACCATATATTTT. The chain recombines TRBV5-4 with TRBJ1-3, with D perhaps matching TRBD1 (5 bases). The CDR3 is 14 amino acids. CDR1 and CDR2 (germline): SGHNT, YYREEE (reference sequence). Trimming removed 1 base at V and 1 base at J, with 6 bases between.

This clone appeared once. This chain uses TRBV6-5 with TRBJ2-2; D not certain. V was clipped by 5 bases and J by 1 base, with 5 bases between them. The germline CDR1 and CDR2 sequences are MNHEY and SVGAGI. The CDR3 length is 13 residues. The CDR3 protein is CASSPQNTGELFF. The CDR3 DNA follows: TGTGCCAGCAGTCCCCAGAACACCGGGGAGCTGTTTTTT.

J is TRBJ2-2 and V is TRBV24-1, with a possible D match to TRBD2 (6 bases). V was trimmed by 8 bases and J by 4 bases, leaving 13 bases between them. CDR1 and CDR2 from the germline V gene are KGHDR and SFDVKD. This CDR3 spans 14 amino acids. The CDR3 DNA sequence: TGTGCCACCATGGGGGAGGTCGGCACCGGGGAGCTGTTTTTT. This codes for CATMGEVGTGELFF.

V and J are TRBV6-2 or TRBV6-3 and TRBJ2-1; 11 bases are a match to TRBD2. CDR1 and CDR2 (germline): MNHEY, SVGEGT. The J segment lost 5 bases and the V segment lost 5 bases, leaving 5 bases of the junction unmatched. There are 15 residues in the CDR3. The CDR3 bases are TGTGCCAGCAGTAGGGGACTAGCGGAGCACAATGAGCAGTTCTTC. It specifies CASSRGLAEHNEQFF.